These 28 T cell receptor beta chains were all obtained from the same sample, sequenced in a study of metastatic and nonmetastatic thyroid tumors. TCRdb re-called the PCR reads through MiXCR. The table lists 25,000 to 30,000 clones, more than 20% of them singletons. Patients had received no treatment of any kind before thyroid surgery. The specimen was blood. The receptors shown here come from a female donor with papillary thyroid cancer or a benign thyroid nodule (not recorded which). Some clones in this sample may be carry-over from other donors' samples.

This clone appeared many times. A much larger clonotype is one base distant, so this may be a read error. The sample has other DNA sequences that encode this CDR3 too. CDR3 nucleotide sequence: TGTGCCAGCAGTTCCGGGGCGGGAAATTACAATGAGCAGTTCTTC. As protein: CASSSGAGNYNEQFF. The chain couples TRBV6-1 to TRBJ2-1, with D possibly being TRBD2 (6 bases). CDR3 length: 15 residues. Germline V CDR1 and CDR2: MNHNS, SASEGT. Trimming took off 5 bases at V and 4 bases at J, with 15 bases between the two ends.

This clone has at least ten counts. The chain employs TRBV18 and TRBJ1-2, with D unclear. The V end was cut by 1 base, the J end by 0 bases, with 9 bases between. The CDR3 has 15 amino acids. CDR1 is KGHSH and CDR2 is LQKENI in the germline V gene. CDR3 region: CASSPQGDSNYGYTF. The CDR3 coding sequence is TGTGCCAGCTCACCACAGGGCGACTCTAACTATGGCTACACCTTC.

On this clone: A much bigger clone sits one base away, suggesting this may be a read error. The genes are TRBV19 and TRBJ1-4; D might be TRBD1 (5 bases). CDR1 is LNHDA and CDR2 is SQIVND in the germline V gene (reference sequence). The CDR3 runs 14 residues. CDR3: CASGIDDRNEKLFF. For the CDR3, the DNA is TGTGCCAGTGGTATCGACGACAGAAATGAAAAACTGTTTTTT.

Ten or more counts support this clone. This sequence joins TRBV7-8 and TRBJ2-2, with 7 bases lining up with TRBD1. CDR3 length: 14 residues. Per the germline V gene, CDR1 is SGHVS and CDR2 is FQNEAQ. With 9 bases clipped from V and 5 bases from J, the junction kept 9 bases outside the gene matches. Here the CDR3 reads CASRTGEGTGELFF. The CDR3 bases are TGTGCCAGTCGTACAGGGGAAGGGACCGGGGAGCTGTTTTTT.

This clone appeared many times. V is TRBV30 and J is TRBJ2-1, with D uncertain. Trimming took off 4 bases at V and 0 bases at J, with 16 bases between the two ends. Germline V gene lookup returns CDR1 GTSNPN and CDR2 SVGIG (reference sequence). The CDR3 covers 16 residues. The CDR3 region is CAWIQPWTHSYNEQFF. The CDR3 nucleotides read TGTGCCTGGATCCAGCCCTGGACCCACTCCTACAATGAGCAGTTCTTC.

This clone was counted ten times or more. J is TRBJ1-2 and V is TRBV29-1, with TRBD1 identical over 8 bases. The CDR3 length is 11 residues. From germline, CDR1 is SQVTM and CDR2 ANQGSEA. V was clipped by 4 bases and J by 12 bases; unmatched bases: 7. CDR3 amino acids: CSVGNQGADTF. CDR3 bases: TGCAGCGTTGGAAACCAGGGGGCAGACACCTTC. Full variable domain (missing parts from reference TRBV29-1 and TRBJ1-2): SAVISQKPSRDICQRGTSLTIQCQVDSQVTMMFWYRQQPGQSLTLIATANQGSEATYESGFVIDKFPISRPNLTFSTLTVSNMSPEDSSIYLCSVGNQGADTFGSGTRLTVV.

This clone has only a few counts. This chain joins TRBV6-4 and TRBJ1-5; D not certain. Germline V gene lookup returns CDR1 MRHNA and CDR2 SNTAGT. The V end was cut by 4 bases, the J end by 4 bases, with 11 bases between. The CDR3 consists of 14 residues. This CDR3 reads CASSADFCNQPQHF. For the CDR3, the DNA is TGTGCCAGCAGTGCGGACTTCTGTAATCAGCCCCAGCATTTT.

Many counts were recorded for this clone. J is TRBJ1-2 and V is TRBV29-1, with TRBD1 matching 7 bases. Germline V gene sequence: CDR1 SQVTM, CDR2 ANQGSEA. The CDR3 sequence is 12 residues long. V lost 0 bases, J lost 8 bases, and 3 bases stayed unmatched. The chain's CDR3 is CSVEDRGGGYTF. The CDR3 DNA reads as TGCAGCGTTGAAGACAGGGGGGGGGGCTACACCTTC.

As regards this clone: At one boundary the junction diverges from the germline segment, which might be a read error. The chain couples TRBV14 to TRBJ2-5, with D uncertain. Per germline, CDR1 SGHDN and CDR2 FVKESK. The CDR3 sequence is 14 residues long. The CDR3 spells CASSLIGYQGTQYF. The CDR3 coding sequence is TGTGCCAGCAGTCTTATCGGTTATCAAGGGACCCAGTACTTC.

Many counts were recorded for this clone. The CDR3 here is CSAGTGGRSPLHF. As DNA, the CDR3 is TGCAGTGCTGGGACAGGGGGCAGATCACCCCTCCACTTT. V usage is TRBV20-1 and J usage is TRBJ1-6; TRBD1 aligns across 12 bases. From germline, CDR1 is DFQATT and CDR2 SNEGSKA (reference sequence). Trimming cost V 5 bases and J 10 bases; bases outside gene matches: 3. This CDR3 comprises 13 residues.

The sample holds many counts of this clone. The chain recombines TRBV28 with TRBJ1-1, with a possible D match to TRBD1 (6 bases). CDR1 and CDR2 (germline): MDHEN, SYDVKM. The V and J ends lost 3 bases and 6 bases respectively, with 14 bases between them. The CDR3 loop spans 14 amino acids. The CDR3 is CASSLGATSSEAFF. The CDR3 DNA sequence: TGTGCCAGCAGTTTGGGGGCCACTTCTTCTGAAGCTTTCTTT. Complete variable domain (other parts from reference TRBV28 and TRBJ1-1): DVKVTQSSRYLVKRTGEKVFLECVQDMDHENMFWYRQDPGLGLRLIYFSYDVKMKEKGDIPEGYSVSREKKERFSLILESASTNQTSMYLCASSLGATSSEAFFGQGTRLTVV.

This clone was recorded at least ten times. CDR3 in amino acids: CAWSEGVGTSLYNEQFF. DNA for the CDR3: TGTGCCTGGAGTGAAGGGGTCGGGACGTCGCTTTACAATGAGCAGTTCTTC. The chain uses TRBV30 and TRBJ2-1, with D possibly being TRBD1 or TRBD2 (5 bases each). This CDR3 spans 17 amino acids. CDR1 and CDR2 from the germline V gene are GTSNPN and SVGIG (reference sequence). Trimming took 1 base from V and 4 from J, leaving 20 bases between them. Drawing the rest from reference TRBV30 and TRBJ2-1, the complete variable domain is SQTIHQWPATLVQPVGSPLSLECTVEGTSNPNLYWYRQAAGRGLQLLFYSVGIGQISSEVPQNLSASRPQDRQFILSSKKLLLSDSGFYLCAWSEGVGTSLYNEQFFGPGTRLTVL.

In this sample, this clone turned up many times. The CDR3: CASSIRDSGYTEAFF. The DNA for the CDR3 is TGTGCCAGCAGCATCCGGGACAGCGGGTACACTGAAGCTTTCTTT. The chain carries TRBV9 and TRBJ1-1; 7 bases are shared with TRBD1. The CDR3 spans 15 residues. The germline V gene encodes CDR1 SGDLS and CDR2 YYNGEE. V lost 4 bases, J lost 3 bases, and 9 bases stayed unmatched. The full variable domain, in which reference TRBV9 and TRBJ1-1 provide the parts outside the CDR3, is DSGVTQTPKHLITATGQRVTLRCSPRSGDLSVYWYQQSLDQGLQFLIQYYNGEERAKGNILERFSAQQFPDLHSELNLSSLELGDSALYFCASSIRDSGYTEAFFGQGTRLTVV.

In regard to this clone: Compared with germline, one end of the junction differs, possibly owing to a read error. The chain couples TRBV6-1 to TRBJ1-2, with no clear D. Germline lookup yields CDR1 MNHNS and CDR2 SASEGT. The CDR3 totals 12 residues. CDR3 DNA sequence: TGTGCCAGAAGTGCCGGGCGGTCTGGCTACACCTTC. Encoded protein: CARSAGRSGYTF.

The CDR3 DNA is TGCGCCAGCAGCTTTGGGCAGGGATGGACAGATACGCAGTATTTT. Amino acids: CASSFGQGWTDTQYF. The V gene is TRBV5-1, the J gene TRBJ2-3; tentatively, D is TRBD1 (5 bases). The V end was cut by 2 bases, the J end by 3 bases, with 13 bases between. The V gene's germline CDR1 is SGHRS and CDR2 YFSETQ. The CDR3 consists of 15 residues. Supplemented by reference TRBV5-1 and TRBJ2-3, the full variable domain reads KAGVTQTPRYLIKTRGQQVTLSCSPISGHRSVSWYQQTPGQGLQFLFEYFSETQRNKGNFPGRFSGRQFSNSRSEMNVSTLELGDSALYLCASSFGQGWTDTQYFGPGTRLTVL.

This chain links TRBV27 with TRBJ2-5; the D gene is possibly TRBD2 (6 bases). The CDR3 contains 14 residues. Deletions cut 2 bases from V and 5 bases from J, with 12 bases between. Germline lookup yields CDR1 MNHEY and CDR2 SMNVEV (reference sequence). The CDR3 here is CASSLAGFGETQYF. CDR3 bases: TGTGCCAGCAGTTTAGCGGGATTCGGGGAGACCCAGTACTTC.

At least ten counts were recorded for this clone. This chain joins TRBV5-4 and TRBJ1-2; tentatively, D is TRBD1 (5 bases). CDR3 length: 14 residues. V lost 4 bases to trimming and J lost 2 bases, with 12 bases between them. Germline V CDR1 and CDR2: SGHNT, YYREEE (reference sequence). CDR3 region: CASSPLEGNYGYTF. The CDR3 nucleotides are TGTGCCAGCAGCCCATTGGAGGGGAACTATGGCTACACCTTC.

This chain uses TRBV20-1 with TRBJ2-7; 10 nucleotides agree with TRBD2. Trimming cost V 4 bases and J 7 bases; bases outside gene matches: 16. Per the germline V gene, CDR1 is DFQATT and CDR2 is SNEGSKA (reference sequence). The CDR3 extends over 16 amino acids. CDR3 nucleotide sequence: TGCAGTGCTACTACCCCAGCGGGAGGGTCCCGGGGGGAGCAGTACTTC. This sequence encodes CSATTPAGGSRGEQYF.

This clone came up many times. The rearrangement uses TRBV11-2 and TRBJ1-1; no firm D call. CDR1 and CDR2 (germline): SGHAT, FQNNGV. The CDR3 sequence is 12 residues long. Deletions cut 1 base from V and 8 bases from J, with 8 bases between. Here the CDR3 reads CASSLGGPEAFF. The CDR3 DNA sequence: TGTGCCAGCAGCTTAGGTGGACCGGAAGCTTTCTTT.

This clone came up a few times. This sequence joins TRBV4-1 and TRBJ2-3, with 8 bases lining up with TRBD2. Trimming at V came to 7 bases and at J to 5 bases, leaving 17 bases not matched to a gene. This CDR3 has 17 amino acids. Germline V gene lookup returns CDR1 MGHRA and CDR2 YSYEKL. CDR3 region: CASNRGGVVRVGDTQYF. In DNA form, the CDR3 reads TGCGCCAGCAACCGGGGGGGGGTAGTCAGGGTCGGAGATACGCAGTATTTT.

This clone came up many times. The chain links TRBV7-9 to TRBJ1-4; 8 nucleotides align to TRBD1. V shed 4 bases, J shed 7 bases, and the junction held 14 bases outside the gene matches. The CDR3 contains 17 residues. CDR1 is SEHNR and CDR2 is FQNEAQ in the germline V gene (reference sequence). CDR3 nucleotides: TGTGCCAGCAGCTCCAGACAGGGGTGGGATCCTTCTGAAAAACTGTTTTTT. The encoded protein is CASSSRQGWDPSEKLFF.

About this clone itself: A much larger clone sits a single nucleotide away, making a read error possible. J is TRBJ1-1 and V is TRBV5-4; 7 nucleotides match TRBD1. The CDR3 runs to 15 residues. The trim removed 3 bases at V and 3 bases at J, leaving 8 bases unmatched. From germline, CDR1 is SGHNT and CDR2 YYREEE (reference sequence). CDR3 sequence reads: CASSSITGEDTEAFF. DNA of the CDR3: TGTGCCAGCAGCTCAATAACAGGGGAGGACACTGAAGCTTTCTTT.

By share of the sample, this clone is medium-sized. This chain links TRBV2 with TRBJ2-7; 13 nucleotides align to TRBD2. Germline V lookup: CDR1 SNHLY, CDR2 FYNNEI. J lost 3 bases, V lost 3 bases, and 2 bases had no gene match. The CDR3 loop spans 15 amino acids. The CDR3 reads CASSERTSGSYEQYF. CDR3 DNA: TGTGCCAGCAGTGAGAGGACTAGCGGGAGCTACGAGCAGTACTTC.

Ten or more counts support this clone. This chain joins TRBV10-3 and TRBJ1-1, with a tentative D call TRBD1 (6 bases). The CDR3 is 15 amino acids. The V end was cut by 6 bases, the J end by 1 base, with 15 bases between. The germline gives CDR1 ENHRY, CDR2 SYGVKD. CDR3 sequence reads: CAIRDSGTRNTEAFF. CDR3 bases: TGTGCCATCAGGGATTCAGGGACACGGAACACTGAAGCTTTCTTT.

In its sample, this clone is medium-sized. This rearrangement joins TRBV28 to TRBJ1-2, with D possibly TRBD1 on 6 matching bases. The length of the CDR3 is 16 residues. V lost 6 bases and J lost 7, with 24 bases in between. Per the germline V gene, CDR1 is MDHEN and CDR2 is SYDVKM. CDR3 coding DNA: TGTGCCAGCAGCCCTACTCGCCGGGGGGCGAAAGTTGGCTACACCTTC. The encoded protein is CASSPTRRGAKVGYTF.

This clone has ten or more counts. V and J are TRBV24-1 and TRBJ1-5, with 10 bases identical to TRBD1. The CDR3 sequence is 16 residues long. From germline, CDR1 is KGHDR and CDR2 SFDVKD. V dropped 2 bases and J dropped 6; count of bases not matched to a gene: 6. The CDR3 bases are TGTGCCACCAGTGATTCCGGGACAGGGGTCATTCAGCCCCAGCATTTT. Protein: CATSDSGTGVIQPQHF.

There are many counts of this clone. This chain uses TRBV7-6 with TRBJ2-5, with TRBD1 identical over 8 bases. V lost 1 base to trimming and J lost 13 bases; unmatched junction nucleotides: 11. The CDR3 extends over 14 amino acids. The germline CDR1 and CDR2 sequences are SGHVS and FNYEAQ. The CDR3 nucleotides read TGTGCCAGCAGCTTAGTTCTCCAGGACAGGGCGCTGTACTTC. This encodes CASSLVLQDRALYF. Combining the CDR3 with reference TRBV7-6 and TRBJ2-5 gives the whole variable domain GAGVSQSPRYKVTKRGQDVALRCDPISGHVSLYWYRQALGQGPEFLTYFNYEAQQDKSGLPNDRFSAERPEGSISTLTIQRTEQRDSAMYRCASSLVLQDRALYFGPGTRLLVL.

This clone was counted at least ten times. The J gene is TRBJ1-1, the V gene TRBV6-1; 7 nucleotides match TRBD1. J gave up 0 bases and V 4 bases, and 5 bases lay outside the gene matches. This CDR3 region has 15 residues. CDR1 is MNHNS and CDR2 is SASEGT in the germline V gene. The CDR3 DNA follows: TGTGCCAGCAGTGCACAGGGGTGGGTGAACACTGAAGCTTTCTTT. It is translated as CASSAQGWVNTEAFF.